This T cell receptor (beta chain) was captured in a study of neoadjuvant nivolumab and ipilimumab in lung cancer. Looking at the study overall: Nivolumab 3 mg/kg was given days 1, 15 and 29, plus ipilimumab 1 mg/kg day 1 in combination.

Regarding the study as a whole: TCR richness and clonality were higher in tumors than adjacent uninvolved lung. From pretherapy to surgery, tumor richness and clonality rose with dual therapy.

The protocol was immunoSEQ multiplex PCR, while the TCRdb copy is restricted to in-frame clones and leaves out a portion. The profile shows approximately 31,000 clones, approximately 90% of them singletons. Points on this clone: Its cognate antigen is unknown.

Trimming took 4 bases from V and 4 from J; bases not matched to a gene: 10. Germline V gene lookup returns CDR1 SGHNT and CDR2 YYREEE (reference sequence). The CDR3 spans 15 residues. The clonotype comes from an adult with non-small cell lung cancer. The source was peripheral blood, collected after neoadjuvant nivolumab, alone or with ipilimumab, at or shortly before surgery. This chain links TRBV5-4 with TRBJ2-5, with 7 positions matching TRBD1. This chain's CDR3 is CASSRKTGERETQYF. CDR3 in DNA: TGTGCCAGCAGCCGGAAAACAGGGGAAAGAGAGACCCAGTACTTC.